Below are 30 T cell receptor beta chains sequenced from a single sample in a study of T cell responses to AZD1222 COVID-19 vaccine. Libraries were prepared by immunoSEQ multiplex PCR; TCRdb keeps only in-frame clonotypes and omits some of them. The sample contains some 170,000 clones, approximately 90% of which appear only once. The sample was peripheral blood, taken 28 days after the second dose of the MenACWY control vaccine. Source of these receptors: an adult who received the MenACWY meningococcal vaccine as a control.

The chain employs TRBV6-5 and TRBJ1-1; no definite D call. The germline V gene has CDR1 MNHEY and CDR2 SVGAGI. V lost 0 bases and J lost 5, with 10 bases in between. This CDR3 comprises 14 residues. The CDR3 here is CASSYSILETEAFF. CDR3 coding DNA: TGTGCCAGCAGTTACTCTATTTTGGAGACTGAAGCTTTCTTT.

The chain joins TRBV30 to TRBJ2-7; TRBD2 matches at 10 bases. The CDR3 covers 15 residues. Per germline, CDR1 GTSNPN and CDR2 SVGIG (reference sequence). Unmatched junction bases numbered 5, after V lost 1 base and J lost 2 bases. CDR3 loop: CAWSGLAGVTYEQYF. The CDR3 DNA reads TGTGCCTGGAGTGGTCTAGCGGGAGTGACCTACGAGCAGTACTTC.

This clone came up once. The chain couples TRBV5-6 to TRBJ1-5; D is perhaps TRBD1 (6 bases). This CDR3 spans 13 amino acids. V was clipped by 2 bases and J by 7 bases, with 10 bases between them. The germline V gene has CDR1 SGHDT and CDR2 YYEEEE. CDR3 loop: CASSFRGGQPQHF. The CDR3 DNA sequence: TGTGCCAGCAGCTTCCGTGGGGGCCAGCCCCAGCATTTT. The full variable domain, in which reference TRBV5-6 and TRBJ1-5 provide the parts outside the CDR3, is DAGVTQSPTHLIKTRGQQVTLRCSPKSGHDTVSWYQQALGQGPQFIFQYYEEEERQRGNFPDRFSGHQFPNYSSELNVNALLLGDSALYLCASSFRGGQPQHFGDGTRLSIL.

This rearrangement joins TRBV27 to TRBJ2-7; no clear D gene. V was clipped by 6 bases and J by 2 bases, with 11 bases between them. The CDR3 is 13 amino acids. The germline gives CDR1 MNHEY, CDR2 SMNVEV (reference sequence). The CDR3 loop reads CASSHGAAYEQYF. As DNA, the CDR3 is TGTGCCAGCAGCCACGGAGCCGCCTACGAGCAGTACTTC.

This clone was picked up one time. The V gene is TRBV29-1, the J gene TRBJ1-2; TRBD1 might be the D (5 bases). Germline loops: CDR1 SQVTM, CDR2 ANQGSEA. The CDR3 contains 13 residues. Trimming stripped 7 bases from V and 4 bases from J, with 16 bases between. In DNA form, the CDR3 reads TGCAGCGCTAGGACACCACTTTCCTATGGCTACACCTTC. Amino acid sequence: CSARTPLSYGYTF.

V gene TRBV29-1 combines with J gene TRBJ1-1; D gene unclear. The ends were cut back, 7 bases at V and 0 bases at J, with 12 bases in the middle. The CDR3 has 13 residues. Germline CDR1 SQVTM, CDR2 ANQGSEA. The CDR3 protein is CSAAVGMNTEAFF. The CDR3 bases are TGCAGCGCGGCGGTGGGTATGAACACTGAAGCTTTCTTT.

CDR3 coding DNA: TGCGCCAGCAGTGAGGGTAGCTCCTACAATGAGCAGTTCTTC. Translation gives CASSEGSSYNEQFF. The rearrangement uses TRBV5-1 and TRBJ2-1, with D possibly being TRBD2 (5 bases). Germline V gene data show CDR1 as SGHRS and CDR2 as YFSETQ. Trimming removed 5 bases from V and 0 bases from J, with 9 bases in between. The CDR3 is 14 amino acids.

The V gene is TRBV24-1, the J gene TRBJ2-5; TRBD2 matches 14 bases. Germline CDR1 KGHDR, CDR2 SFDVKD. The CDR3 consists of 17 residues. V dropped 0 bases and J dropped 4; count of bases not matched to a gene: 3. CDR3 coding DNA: TGTGCCACCAGTGATTTGAGGACTAGCGGGGGGTCAGAGACCCAGTACTTC. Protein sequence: CATSDLRTSGGSETQYF.

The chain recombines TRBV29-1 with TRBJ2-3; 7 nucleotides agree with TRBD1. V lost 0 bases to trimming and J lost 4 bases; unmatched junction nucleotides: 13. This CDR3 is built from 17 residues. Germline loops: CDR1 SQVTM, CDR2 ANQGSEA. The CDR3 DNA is TGCAGCGTTGAAGACCGACTAACCGGGACAGCTCCAGATACGCAGTATTTT. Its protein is CSVEDRLTGTAPDTQYF.

Here the CDR3 reads CASSPNGFGYTF. The CDR3, as DNA: TGTGCCAGCTCACCAAACGGTTTTGGCTACACCTTC. The chain joins TRBV18 to TRBJ1-2, with D unresolved. This CDR3 is built from 12 residues. Germline CDR1 reads KGHSH; CDR2 reads LQKENI. V was pared by 2 bases and J by 7 bases, with 8 bases between.

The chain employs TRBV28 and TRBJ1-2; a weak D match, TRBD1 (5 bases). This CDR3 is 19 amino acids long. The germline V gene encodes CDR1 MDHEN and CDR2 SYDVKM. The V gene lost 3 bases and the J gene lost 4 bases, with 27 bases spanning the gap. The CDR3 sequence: CASSLRIVLKGHGGYGYTF. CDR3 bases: TGTGCCAGCAGTTTGAGAATAGTCCTCAAGGGTCATGGGGGCTATGGCTACACCTTC.

The CDR3 spells CASSASGADTQYF. CDR3 sequence (DNA): TGTGCCAGCAGCGCCTCAGGGGCAGATACGCAGTATTTT. This sequence joins TRBV9 and TRBJ2-3, with D perhaps matching TRBD1 (6 bases). Per germline, CDR1 SGDLS and CDR2 YYNGEE. Between the trimmed V and J ends, which lost 3 bases and 4 bases, there was a span of 9 bases. The CDR3 length is 13 residues.

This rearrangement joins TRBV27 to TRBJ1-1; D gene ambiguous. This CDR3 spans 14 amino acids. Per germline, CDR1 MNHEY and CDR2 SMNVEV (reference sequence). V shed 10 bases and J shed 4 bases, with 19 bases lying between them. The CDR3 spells CATIHISGSTEAFF. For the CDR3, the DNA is TGTGCCACCATTCACATCAGCGGGTCCACTGAAGCTTTCTTT.

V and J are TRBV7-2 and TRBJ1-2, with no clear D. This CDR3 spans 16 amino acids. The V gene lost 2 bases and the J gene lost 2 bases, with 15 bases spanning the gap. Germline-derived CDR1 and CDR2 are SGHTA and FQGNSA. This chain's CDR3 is CASSLHSQALNYGYTF. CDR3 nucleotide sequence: TGTGCCAGCAGCTTACATAGCCAGGCCTTAAACTATGGCTACACCTTC.

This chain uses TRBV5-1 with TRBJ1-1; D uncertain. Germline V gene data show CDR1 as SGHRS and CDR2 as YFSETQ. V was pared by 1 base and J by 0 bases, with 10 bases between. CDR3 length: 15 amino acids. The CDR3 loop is CASSLYRNLNTEAFF. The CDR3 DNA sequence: TGCGCCAGCAGCTTGTATAGGAACCTGAACACTGAAGCTTTCTTT.

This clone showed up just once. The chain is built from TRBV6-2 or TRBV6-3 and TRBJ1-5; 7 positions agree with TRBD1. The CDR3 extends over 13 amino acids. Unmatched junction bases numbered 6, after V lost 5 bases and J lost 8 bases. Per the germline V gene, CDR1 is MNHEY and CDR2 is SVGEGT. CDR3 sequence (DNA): TGTGCCAGCAGTACTACAGGGGTTGAGCCCCAGCATTTT. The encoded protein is CASSTTGVEPQHF.

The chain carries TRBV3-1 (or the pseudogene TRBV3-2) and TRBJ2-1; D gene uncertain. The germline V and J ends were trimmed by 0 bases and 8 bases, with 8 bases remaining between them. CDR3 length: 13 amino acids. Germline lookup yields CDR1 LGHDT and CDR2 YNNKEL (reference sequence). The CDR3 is CASSQEYKDEQFF. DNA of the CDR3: TGTGCCAGCAGCCAAGAGTATAAGGATGAGCAGTTCTTC.

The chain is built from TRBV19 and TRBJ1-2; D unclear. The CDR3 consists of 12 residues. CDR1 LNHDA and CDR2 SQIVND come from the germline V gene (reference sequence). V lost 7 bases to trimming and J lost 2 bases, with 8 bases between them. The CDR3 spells CASTRRNYGYTF. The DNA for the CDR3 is TGTGCCAGTACGCGTCGGAACTATGGCTACACCTTC.

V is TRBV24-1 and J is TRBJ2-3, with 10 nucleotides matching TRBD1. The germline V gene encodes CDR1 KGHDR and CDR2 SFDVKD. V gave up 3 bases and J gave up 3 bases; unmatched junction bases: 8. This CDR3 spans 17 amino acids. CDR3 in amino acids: CATSDPGQGTGTDTQYF. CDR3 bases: TGTGCCACCAGTGATCCGGGACAGGGGACAGGAACAGATACGCAGTATTTT.

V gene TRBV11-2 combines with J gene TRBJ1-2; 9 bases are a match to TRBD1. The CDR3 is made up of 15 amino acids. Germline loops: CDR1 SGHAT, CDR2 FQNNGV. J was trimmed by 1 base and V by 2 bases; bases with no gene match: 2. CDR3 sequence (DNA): TGTGCCAGCAGCTTAAGGGACAGGGATAACTATGGCTACACCTTC. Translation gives CASSLRDRDNYGYTF.

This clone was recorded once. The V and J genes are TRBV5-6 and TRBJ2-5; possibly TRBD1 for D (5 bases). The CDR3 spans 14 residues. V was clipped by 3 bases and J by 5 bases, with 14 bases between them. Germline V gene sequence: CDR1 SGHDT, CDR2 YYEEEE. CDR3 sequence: CASSSLSGIETQYF. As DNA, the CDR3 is TGTGCCAGCAGCTCCCTTTCAGGGATCGAGACCCAGTACTTC.

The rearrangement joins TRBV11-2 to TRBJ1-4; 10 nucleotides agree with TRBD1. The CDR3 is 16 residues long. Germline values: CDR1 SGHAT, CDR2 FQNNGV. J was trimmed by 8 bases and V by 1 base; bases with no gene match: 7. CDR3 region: CASSLGSGTGEEKLFF. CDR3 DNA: TGTGCCAGCAGCTTAGGTTCAGGGACAGGGGAGGAAAAACTGTTTTTT.

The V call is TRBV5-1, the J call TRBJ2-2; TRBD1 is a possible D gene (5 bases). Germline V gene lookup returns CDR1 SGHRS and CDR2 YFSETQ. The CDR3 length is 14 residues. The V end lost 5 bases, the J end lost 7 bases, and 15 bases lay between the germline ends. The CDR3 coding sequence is TGCGCCAGCAGAGATGCGACAGTCTTCGGGGAGCTGTTTTTT. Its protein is CASRDATVFGELFF.

CDR3 residues: CASSVGGAYEQYF. CDR3 nucleotide sequence: TGTGCCAGCAGCGTTGGAGGGGCCTACGAGCAGTACTTC. The chain links TRBV5-4 to TRBJ2-7; TRBD2 is a possible D gene (6 bases). The CDR3 loop spans 13 amino acids. Per the germline V gene, CDR1 is SGHNT and CDR2 is YYREEE (reference sequence). The V and J ends lost 4 bases and 2 bases respectively, with 10 bases between them.

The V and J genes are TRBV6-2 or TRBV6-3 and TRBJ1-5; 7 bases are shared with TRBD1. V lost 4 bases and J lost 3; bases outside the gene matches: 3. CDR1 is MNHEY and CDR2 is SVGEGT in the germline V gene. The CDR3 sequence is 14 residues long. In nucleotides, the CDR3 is TGTGCCAGCAGTTCAGGACAGGACAATCAGCCCCAGCATTTT. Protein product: CASSSGQDNQPQHF.

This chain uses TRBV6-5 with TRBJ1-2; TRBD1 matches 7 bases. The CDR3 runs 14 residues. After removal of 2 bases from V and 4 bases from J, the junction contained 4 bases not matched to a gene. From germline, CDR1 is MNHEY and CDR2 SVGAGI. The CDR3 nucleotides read TGTGCCAGCAGTTACAGGGGGCTTTTCTATGGCTACACCTTC. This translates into CASSYRGLFYGYTF.

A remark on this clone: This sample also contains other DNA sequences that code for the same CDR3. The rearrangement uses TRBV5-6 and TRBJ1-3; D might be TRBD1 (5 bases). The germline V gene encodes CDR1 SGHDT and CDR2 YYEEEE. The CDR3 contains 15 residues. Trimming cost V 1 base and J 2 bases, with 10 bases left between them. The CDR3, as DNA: TGTGCCAGCAGCTTGCTGCAGGGAACTGGAAACACCATATATTTT. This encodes CASSLLQGTGNTIYF.

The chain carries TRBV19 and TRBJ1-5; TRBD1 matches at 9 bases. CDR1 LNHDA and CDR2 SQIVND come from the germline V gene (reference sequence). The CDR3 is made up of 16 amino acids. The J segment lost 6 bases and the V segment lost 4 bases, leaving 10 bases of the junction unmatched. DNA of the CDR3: TGTGCCAGTAGTAATGGAGCTGGGACAGGGAGTCAGCCCCAGCATTTT. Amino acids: CASSNGAGTGSQPQHF.

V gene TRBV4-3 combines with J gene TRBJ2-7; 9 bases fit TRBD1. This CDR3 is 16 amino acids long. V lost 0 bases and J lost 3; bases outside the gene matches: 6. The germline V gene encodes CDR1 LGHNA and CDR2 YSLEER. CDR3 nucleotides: TGCGCCAGCAGCCAAGAGTGGGGACAGGGAGGCTACGAGCAGTACTTC. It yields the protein CASSQEWGQGGYEQYF.

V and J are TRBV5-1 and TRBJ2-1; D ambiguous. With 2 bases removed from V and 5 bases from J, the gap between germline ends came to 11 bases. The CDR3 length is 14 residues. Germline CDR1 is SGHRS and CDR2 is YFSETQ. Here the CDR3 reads CASSFGQVDNEQFF. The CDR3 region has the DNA TGCGCCAGCAGCTTTGGCCAGGTTGACAATGAGCAGTTCTTC.